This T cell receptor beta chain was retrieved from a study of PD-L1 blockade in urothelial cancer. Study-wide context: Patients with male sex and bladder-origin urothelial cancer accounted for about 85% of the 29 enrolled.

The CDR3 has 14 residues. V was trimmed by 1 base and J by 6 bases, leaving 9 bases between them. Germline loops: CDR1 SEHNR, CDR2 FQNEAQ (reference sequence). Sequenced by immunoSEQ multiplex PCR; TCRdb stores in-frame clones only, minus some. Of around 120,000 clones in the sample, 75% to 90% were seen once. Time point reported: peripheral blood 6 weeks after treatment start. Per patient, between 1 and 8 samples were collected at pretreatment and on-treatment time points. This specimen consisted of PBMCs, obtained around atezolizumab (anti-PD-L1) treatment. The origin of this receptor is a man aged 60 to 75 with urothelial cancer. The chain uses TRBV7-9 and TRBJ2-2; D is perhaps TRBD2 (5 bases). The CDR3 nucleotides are TGTGCCAGCAGCTTAGGCCAGGAGGCCGGGGAGCTGTTTTTT. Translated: CASSLGQEAGELFF.